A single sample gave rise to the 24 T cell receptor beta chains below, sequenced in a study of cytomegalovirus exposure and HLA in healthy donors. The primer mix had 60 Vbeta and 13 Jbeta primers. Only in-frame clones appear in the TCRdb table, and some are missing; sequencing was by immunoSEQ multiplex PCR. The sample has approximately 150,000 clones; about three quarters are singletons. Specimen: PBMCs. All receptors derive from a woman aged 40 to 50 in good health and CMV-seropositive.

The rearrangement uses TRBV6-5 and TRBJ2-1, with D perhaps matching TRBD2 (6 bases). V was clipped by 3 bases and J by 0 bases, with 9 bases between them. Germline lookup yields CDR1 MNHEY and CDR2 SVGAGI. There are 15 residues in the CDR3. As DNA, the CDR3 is TGTGCCAGCAGTTATAGCGGAGCCTCCTACAATGAGCAGTTCTTC. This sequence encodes CASSYSGASYNEQFF.

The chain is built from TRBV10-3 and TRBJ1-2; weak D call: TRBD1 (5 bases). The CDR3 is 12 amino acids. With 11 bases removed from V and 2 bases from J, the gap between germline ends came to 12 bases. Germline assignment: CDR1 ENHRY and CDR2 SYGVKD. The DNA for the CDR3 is TGTGCCGCGGGGGACGGGAACTATGGCTACACCTTC. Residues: CAAGDGNYGYTF.

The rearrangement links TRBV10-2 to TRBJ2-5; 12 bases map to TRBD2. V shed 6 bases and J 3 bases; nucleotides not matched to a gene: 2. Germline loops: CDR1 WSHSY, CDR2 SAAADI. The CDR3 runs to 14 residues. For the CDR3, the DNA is TGCGCCAGCAGGAGACTAGCGGGGGAAGAGACCCAGTACTTC. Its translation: CASRRLAGEETQYF.

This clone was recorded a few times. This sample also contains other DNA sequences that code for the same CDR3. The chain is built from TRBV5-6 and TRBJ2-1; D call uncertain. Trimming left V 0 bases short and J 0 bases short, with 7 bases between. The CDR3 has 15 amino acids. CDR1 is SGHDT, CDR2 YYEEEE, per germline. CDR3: CASSLARSSYNEQFF. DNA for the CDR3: TGTGCCAGCAGCTTGGCAAGGAGCTCCTACAATGAGCAGTTCTTC.

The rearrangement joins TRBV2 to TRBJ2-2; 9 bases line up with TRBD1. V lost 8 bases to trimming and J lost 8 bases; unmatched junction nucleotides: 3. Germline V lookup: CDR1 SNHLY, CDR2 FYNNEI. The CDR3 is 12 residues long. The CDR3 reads CASDRGAGELFF. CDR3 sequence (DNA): TGTGCCAGCGACAGGGGGGCGGGGGAGCTGTTTTTT.

The DNA of the CDR3 is TGCGCCAGCAGCTGGGCCCCAGGGGCGCAGCCCCAGCATTTT. Its translation is CASSWAPGAQPQHF. This chain uses TRBV5-1 with TRBJ1-5; TRBD1 might be the D (6 bases). V shed 3 bases and J shed 7 bases, with 14 bases lying between them. CDR1 is SGHRS and CDR2 is YFSETQ in the germline V gene. The CDR3 has 14 amino acids. Filled out from reference TRBV5-1 and TRBJ1-5, the complete variable domain reads KAGVTQTPRYLIKTRGQQVTLSCSPISGHRSVSWYQQTPGQGLQFLFEYFSETQRNKGNFPGRFSGRQFSNSRSEMNVSTLELGDSALYLCASSWAPGAQPQHFGDGTRLSIL.

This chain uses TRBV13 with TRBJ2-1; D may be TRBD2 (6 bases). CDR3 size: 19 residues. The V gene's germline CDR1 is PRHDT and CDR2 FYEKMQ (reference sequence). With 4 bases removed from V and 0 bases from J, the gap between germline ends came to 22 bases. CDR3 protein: CASSSGFRDFPSSYNEQFF. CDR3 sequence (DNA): TGTGCCAGCAGCTCGGGATTCCGGGACTTCCCAAGCTCCTACAATGAGCAGTTCTTC.

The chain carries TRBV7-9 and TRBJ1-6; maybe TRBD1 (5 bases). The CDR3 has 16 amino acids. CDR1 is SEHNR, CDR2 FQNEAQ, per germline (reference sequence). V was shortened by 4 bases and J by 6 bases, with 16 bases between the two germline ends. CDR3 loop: CASSSMRGGTNSPLHF. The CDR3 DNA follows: TGTGCCAGCAGCTCGATGCGGGGGGGGACTAATTCACCCCTCCACTTT.

The CDR3 spells CATSPMTSGTLQETQYF. The CDR3 DNA is TGTGCCACCAGTCCCATGACTAGCGGGACCCTACAAGAGACCCAGTACTTC. The chain couples TRBV15 to TRBJ2-5; 11 positions agree with TRBD2. This CDR3 is built from 17 residues. The ends lost 6 bases at V and 2 bases at J; junction bases unmatched: 11. Germline CDR1 LNHNV, CDR2 YYDKDF (reference sequence).

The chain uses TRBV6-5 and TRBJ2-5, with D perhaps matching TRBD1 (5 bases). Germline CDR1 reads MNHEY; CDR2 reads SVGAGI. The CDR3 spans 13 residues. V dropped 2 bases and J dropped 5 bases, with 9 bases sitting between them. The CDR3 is CASSYVAGETQYF. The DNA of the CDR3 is TGTGCCAGCAGTTACGTGGCAGGGGAGACCCAGTACTTC.

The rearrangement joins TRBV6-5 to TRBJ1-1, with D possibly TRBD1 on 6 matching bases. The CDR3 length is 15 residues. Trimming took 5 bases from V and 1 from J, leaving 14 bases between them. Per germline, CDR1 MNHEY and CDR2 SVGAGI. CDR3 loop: CASSNWGGENTEAFF. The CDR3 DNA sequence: TGTGCCAGCAGTAACTGGGGGGGCGAGAACACTGAAGCTTTCTTT.

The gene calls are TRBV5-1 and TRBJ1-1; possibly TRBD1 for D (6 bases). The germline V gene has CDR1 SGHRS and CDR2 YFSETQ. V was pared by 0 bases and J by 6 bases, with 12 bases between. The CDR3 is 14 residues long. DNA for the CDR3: TGCGCCAGCAGCTTGGACAGGGACGATGCTGAAGCTTTCTTT. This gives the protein CASSLDRDDAEAFF. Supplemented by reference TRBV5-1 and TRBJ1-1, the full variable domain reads KAGVTQTPRYLIKTRGQQVTLSCSPISGHRSVSWYQQTPGQGLQFLFEYFSETQRNKGNFPGRFSGRQFSNSRSEMNVSTLELGDSALYLCASSLDRDDAEAFFGQGTRLTVV.

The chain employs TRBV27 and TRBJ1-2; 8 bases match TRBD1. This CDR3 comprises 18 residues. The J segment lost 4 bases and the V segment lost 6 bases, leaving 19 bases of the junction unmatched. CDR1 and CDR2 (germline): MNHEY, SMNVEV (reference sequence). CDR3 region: CASRPHRTGTLAPYGYTF. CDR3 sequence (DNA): TGTGCCAGCAGGCCCCACCGGACAGGGACCCTAGCTCCCTATGGCTACACCTTC.

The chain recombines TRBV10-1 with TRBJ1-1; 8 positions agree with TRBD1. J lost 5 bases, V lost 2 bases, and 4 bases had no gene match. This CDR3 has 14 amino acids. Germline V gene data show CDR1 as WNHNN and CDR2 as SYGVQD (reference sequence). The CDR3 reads CASSEQGARTEAFF. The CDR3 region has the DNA TGCGCCAGCAGTGAGCAGGGGGCCAGGACTGAAGCTTTCTTT.

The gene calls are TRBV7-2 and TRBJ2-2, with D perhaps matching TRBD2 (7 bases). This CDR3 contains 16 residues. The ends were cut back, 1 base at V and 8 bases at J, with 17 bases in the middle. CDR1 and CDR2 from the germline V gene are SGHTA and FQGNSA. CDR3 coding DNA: TGTGCCAGCAGCTTAGACGGTTCTGCGGGGGCTGGGGAGCTGTTTTTT. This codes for CASSLDGSAGAGELFF.

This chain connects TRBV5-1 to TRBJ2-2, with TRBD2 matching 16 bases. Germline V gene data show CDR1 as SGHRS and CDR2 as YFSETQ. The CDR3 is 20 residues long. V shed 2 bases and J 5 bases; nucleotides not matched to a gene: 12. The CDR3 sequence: CASSFTGTSGGARRTGELFF. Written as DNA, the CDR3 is TGCGCCAGCAGCTTCACCGGGACTAGCGGGGGGGCCCGGCGTACCGGGGAGCTGTTTTTT.

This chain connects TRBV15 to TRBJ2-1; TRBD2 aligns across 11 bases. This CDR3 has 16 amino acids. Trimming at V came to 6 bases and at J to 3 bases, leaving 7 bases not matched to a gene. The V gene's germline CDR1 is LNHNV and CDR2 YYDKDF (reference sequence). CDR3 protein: CATRDSGRALYNEQFF. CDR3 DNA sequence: TGTGCCACCAGAGATAGCGGGAGGGCCCTCTACAATGAGCAGTTCTTC. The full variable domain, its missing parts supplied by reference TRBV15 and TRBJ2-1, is DAMVIQNPRYQVTQFGKPVTLSCSQTLNHNVMYWYQQKSSQAPKLLFHYYDKDFNNEADTPDNFQSRRPNTSFCFLDIRSPGLGDTAMYLCATRDSGRALYNEQFFGPGTRLTVL.

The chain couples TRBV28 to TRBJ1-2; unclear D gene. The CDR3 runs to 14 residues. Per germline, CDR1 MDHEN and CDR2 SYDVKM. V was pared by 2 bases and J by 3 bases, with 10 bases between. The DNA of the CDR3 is TGTGCCAGCAGTTTAGGAGGGTCGTACTATGGCTACACCTTC. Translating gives CASSLGGSYYGYTF.

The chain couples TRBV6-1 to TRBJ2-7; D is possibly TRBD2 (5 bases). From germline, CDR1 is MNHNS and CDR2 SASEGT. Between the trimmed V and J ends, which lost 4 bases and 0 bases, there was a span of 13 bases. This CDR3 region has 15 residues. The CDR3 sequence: CASSVEAGSSYEQYF. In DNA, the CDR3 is TGTGCCAGCAGTGTGGAGGCTGGGAGCTCCTACGAGCAGTACTTC.

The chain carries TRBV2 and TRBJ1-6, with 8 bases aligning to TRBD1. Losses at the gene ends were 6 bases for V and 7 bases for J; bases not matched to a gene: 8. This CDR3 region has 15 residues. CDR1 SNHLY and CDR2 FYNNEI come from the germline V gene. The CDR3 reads CASRANRDRNSPLHF. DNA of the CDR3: TGTGCCAGCAGAGCGAACCGGGACAGGAATTCACCCCTCCACTTT.

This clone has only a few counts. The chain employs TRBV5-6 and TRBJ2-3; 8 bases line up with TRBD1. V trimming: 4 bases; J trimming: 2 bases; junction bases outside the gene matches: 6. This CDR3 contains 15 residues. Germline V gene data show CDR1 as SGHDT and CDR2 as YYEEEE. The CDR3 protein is CASSLQGAHTDTQYF. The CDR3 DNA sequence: TGTGCCAGCAGCCTTCAGGGGGCTCACACAGATACGCAGTATTTT.

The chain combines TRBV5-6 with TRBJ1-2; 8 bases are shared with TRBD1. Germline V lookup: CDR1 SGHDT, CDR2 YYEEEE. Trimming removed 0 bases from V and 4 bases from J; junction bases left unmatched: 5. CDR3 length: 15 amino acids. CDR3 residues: CASSLGGQGGYGYTF. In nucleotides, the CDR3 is TGTGCCAGCAGCTTGGGAGGACAGGGCGGCTATGGCTACACCTTC.

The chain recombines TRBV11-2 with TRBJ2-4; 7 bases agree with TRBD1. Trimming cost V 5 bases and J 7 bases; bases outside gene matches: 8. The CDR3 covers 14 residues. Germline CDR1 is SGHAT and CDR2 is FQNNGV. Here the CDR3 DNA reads TGTGCCAGCAGCATAGCGACAGGGATGAACATTCAGTACTTC. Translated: CASSIATGMNIQYF.

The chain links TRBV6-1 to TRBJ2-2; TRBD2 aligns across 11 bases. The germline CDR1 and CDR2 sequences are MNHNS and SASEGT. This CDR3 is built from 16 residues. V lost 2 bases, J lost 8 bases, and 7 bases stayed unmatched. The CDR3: CASSEIPSGGFGELFF. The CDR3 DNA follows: TGTGCCAGCAGTGAAATCCCTAGCGGGGGGTTTGGGGAGCTGTTTTTT.